A single sample is the source of the 27 T cell receptor beta chains below, sequenced in a study of shared clonotypes between healthy human individuals. Generated by immunoSEQ multiplex PCR, the TCRdb table keeps only in-frame clones and is missing some. The sample lists hundreds of thousands of clones, roughly 95% occurring once. As defined, naive CD8 cells were CD45RO-negative and positively selected for CCR7, with terminally differentiated effector memory CD45RA+ cells excluded. The source material was naive CD8+ T cells sorted from blood. Every receptor here comes from a woman between 25 and 40 years old in good health.

This chain connects TRBV6-4 to TRBJ1-1, with D unclear. The germline CDR1 and CDR2 sequences are MRHNA and SNTAGT. V lost 4 bases and J 0 bases, leaving 9 bases between the germline ends. This CDR3 region has 14 residues. The chain's CDR3 is CASSATGMNTEAFF. Here the CDR3 DNA reads TGTGCCAGCAGTGCCACGGGTATGAACACTGAAGCTTTCTTT.

The chain has TRBV18 and TRBJ2-6; perhaps D is TRBD1 or TRBD2 (5 bases each). V was cut by 5 bases and J by 2 bases, with 22 bases left in between. In germline, CDR1 is KGHSH, CDR2 LQKENI. The CDR3 runs 19 residues. CDR3 loop: CASSTYRGQNPPGANVLTF. In DNA, the CDR3 is TGTGCCAGCTCAACCTACCGGGGCCAAAACCCTCCTGGGGCCAACGTCCTGACTTTC.

The chain couples TRBV6-5 to TRBJ2-3, with D perhaps TRBD2 (5 bases). CDR1 and CDR2 (germline): MNHEY, SVGAGI. The length of the CDR3 is 14 residues. The V end was cut by 4 bases, the J end by 1 base, with 9 bases between. CDR3 residues: CASSLDSGTDTQYF. For the CDR3, the DNA is TGTGCCAGCAGTTTGGATAGCGGCACAGATACGCAGTATTTT.

This chain links TRBV28 with TRBJ1-2; 7 nucleotides agree with TRBD1. In germline, CDR1 is MDHEN, CDR2 SYDVKM. V lost 0 bases, J lost 4 bases, and 2 bases stayed unmatched. This CDR3 has 14 amino acids. This chain's CDR3 is CASSLWSGGYGYTF. The CDR3 region has the DNA TGTGCCAGCAGTTTATGGTCAGGGGGCTATGGCTACACCTTC.

CDR3 region: CSVGPTGEQYF. The CDR3 nucleotides are TGCAGCGTTGGACCCACGGGGGAGCAGTACTTC. This rearrangement joins TRBV29-1 to TRBJ2-5; the D gene is possibly TRBD2 (6 bases). CDR3 size: 11 residues. The V end was cut by 4 bases, the J end by 11 bases, with 14 bases between. Germline loops: CDR1 SQVTM, CDR2 ANQGSEA.

The J gene is TRBJ2-3, the V gene TRBV11-2; D possibly corresponds to TRBD1 (5 bases). The CDR3 length is 13 residues. The germline gives CDR1 SGHAT, CDR2 FQNNGV. V was cut by 7 bases and J by 9 bases, with 17 bases left in between. The CDR3 spells CASTSMGLRTQYF. DNA of the CDR3: TGTGCCAGCACCTCAATGGGGCTTAGAACGCAGTATTTT.

The chain employs TRBV9 and TRBJ1-1; 7 bases agree with TRBD1. V trimming: 4 bases; J trimming: 3 bases; junction bases outside the gene matches: 9. Per germline, CDR1 SGDLS and CDR2 YYNGEE. The length of the CDR3 is 15 residues. CDR3: CASSPRGDRHTEAFF. The CDR3 coding sequence is TGTGCCAGCAGCCCCCGGGGGGACAGACACACTGAAGCTTTCTTT.

J is TRBJ2-5 and V is TRBV13; D might be TRBD2 (6 bases). V was clipped by 4 bases and J by 5 bases, with 14 bases between them. From germline, CDR1 is PRHDT and CDR2 FYEKMQ (reference sequence). The CDR3 loop spans 14 amino acids. The CDR3 reads CASSSSRRGETQYF. The DNA of the CDR3 is TGTGCCAGCAGCTCCTCGCGCCGGGGGGAGACCCAGTACTTC.

J is TRBJ2-7 and V is TRBV29-1; 10 nucleotides agree with TRBD2. The CDR3 extends over 15 amino acids. The V and J ends lost 6 bases and 4 bases, in that order; junction bases with no gene match: 12. Germline V gene sequence: CDR1 SQVTM, CDR2 ANQGSEA. The CDR3 DNA reads as TGCAGCGTAGCCTTAAGCGGGAGGGCCGGGTACGAGCAGTACTTC. This gives the protein CSVALSGRAGYEQYF.

The V and J genes are TRBV27 and TRBJ2-7; 7 bases align to TRBD1. This CDR3 has 14 amino acids. Germline CDR1 and CDR2: MNHEY and SMNVEV (reference sequence). V shed 6 bases, J shed 6 bases, and the junction held 11 bases outside the gene matches. CDR3 in amino acids: CASSTNDRVGEQYF. The DNA for the CDR3 is TGTGCCAGCAGCACTAACGACAGGGTCGGCGAGCAGTACTTC.

The genes are TRBV27 and TRBJ2-7, with 7 bases aligning to TRBD1. The CDR3 is 18 residues long. Germline V lookup: CDR1 MNHEY, CDR2 SMNVEV (reference sequence). After removal of 3 bases from V and 4 bases from J, the junction contained 18 bases not matched to a gene. CDR3 in DNA: TGTGCCAGCAGTTTTCAACCCTCGGGACAGCCTTCAGGTTACGAGCAGTACTTC. It translates to CASSFQPSGQPSGYEQYF.

CDR3 sequence (DNA): TGTGCCAGCTCTAGCGGTGACTACGAGCAGTACTTC. Protein: CASSSGDYEQYF. The rearrangement joins TRBV4-2 to TRBJ2-7, with TRBD2 matching over 7 bases. CDR1 is LGHNA, CDR2 YNFKEQ, per germline. The CDR3 contains 12 residues. The ends lost 8 bases at V and 3 bases at J; junction bases unmatched: 4.

This sequence joins TRBV5-5 and TRBJ2-7; D gene ambiguous. The CDR3 is made up of 14 amino acids. V was shortened by 1 base and J by 7 bases, with 15 bases between the two germline ends. The germline gives CDR1 SGHKS, CDR2 YYEKEE (reference sequence). The CDR3 reads CASSLFGQLREQYF. CDR3 DNA: TGTGCCAGCAGCTTGTTTGGGCAGCTTAGGGAGCAGTACTTC.

This sequence joins TRBV9 and TRBJ2-3; 11 nucleotides align to TRBD2. Germline loops: CDR1 SGDLS, CDR2 YYNGEE. There are 14 residues in the CDR3. V dropped 4 bases and J dropped 3; count of bases not matched to a gene: 1. CDR3 coding DNA: TGTGCCAGCAGCCCTAGCGGGAGGACAGATACGCAGTATTTT. Its translation: CASSPSGRTDTQYF.

The J gene is TRBJ2-1, the V gene TRBV27; weak D call: TRBD2 (6 bases). The CDR3 totals 15 residues. The V and J ends lost 5 bases and 6 bases respectively, with 17 bases between them. Germline loops: CDR1 MNHEY, CDR2 SMNVEV (reference sequence). This CDR3 reads CASSPGTGLPNEQFF. As DNA, the CDR3 is TGTGCCAGCAGTCCGGGGACTGGGCTGCCCAATGAGCAGTTCTTC.

The rearrangement joins TRBV27 to TRBJ1-2; TRBD1 agrees at 11 bases. Germline trimming cut 6 bases from V and 7 bases from J; bases unmatched to any gene: 10. Germline-derived CDR1 and CDR2 are MNHEY and SMNVEV (reference sequence). This CDR3 region has 15 residues. CDR3 sequence (DNA): TGTGCCAGCAGCACCACCGGGACAGGGGGAGTTGGCTACACCTTC. Translated: CASSTTGTGGVGYTF.

The V and J genes are TRBV25-1 and TRBJ2-7; TRBD1 might be the D (5 bases). The V gene's germline CDR1 is MGHDK and CDR2 SYGVNS. CDR3 size: 15 residues. Between the trimmed V and J ends, which lost 3 bases and 4 bases, there was a span of 16 bases. The CDR3 loop is CASSDWGHETYEQYF. The DNA for the CDR3 is TGTGCCAGCAGTGATTGGGGCCATGAAACTTACGAGCAGTACTTC.

The chain couples TRBV29-1 to TRBJ2-7, with D uncertain. This CDR3 has 11 residues. V lost 4 bases, J lost 3 bases, and 7 bases lay in between. Looked up from germline, CDR1 is SQVTM and CDR2 is ANQGSEA. This chain's CDR3 is CSVGQNYEQYF. CDR3 nucleotides: TGCAGCGTTGGGCAGAACTACGAGCAGTACTTC.

This clone was observed a single time. The V and J genes are TRBV7-9 and TRBJ1-5, with D hard to call. Trimming cost V 4 bases and J 3 bases, with 10 bases left between them. Germline assignment: CDR1 SEHNR and CDR2 FQNEAQ (reference sequence). This CDR3 is 14 amino acids long. This CDR3 is CASSSSALNQPQHF. DNA for the CDR3: TGTGCCAGCAGCTCAAGCGCCCTCAATCAGCCCCAGCATTTT. The complete variable domain, with remaining parts taken from reference TRBV7-9 and TRBJ1-5, reads DTGVSQNPRHKITKRGQNVTFRCDPISEHNRLYWYRQTLGQGPEFLTYFQNEAQLEKSRLLSDRFSAERPKGSFSTLEIQRTEQGDSAMYLCASSSSALNQPQHFGDGTRLSIL.

The chain links TRBV15 to TRBJ2-3; a possible D gene is TRBD2 (5 bases). Germline V gene data show CDR1 as LNHNV and CDR2 as YYDKDF (reference sequence). The CDR3 length is 14 residues. Trimming shortened V by 3 bases and J by 2 bases, and 9 bases separated the two germline ends. In DNA, the CDR3 is TGTGCCACCAGCAGGGGGAGTTTCACAGATACGCAGTATTTT. Its protein product is CATSRGSFTDTQYF.

This chain joins TRBV7-2 and TRBJ2-5, with TRBD2 matching 8 bases. The CDR3 consists of 15 residues. Germline CDR1 SGHTA, CDR2 FQGNSA. The trim removed 6 bases at V and 0 bases at J, leaving 6 bases unmatched. The CDR3 reads CASRPGGGHQETQYF. The CDR3 bases are TGTGCCAGCAGGCCGGGGGGGGGCCACCAAGAGACCCAGTACTTC.

The rearrangement joins TRBV27 to TRBJ2-3, with TRBD2 matching 10 bases. Germline values: CDR1 MNHEY, CDR2 SMNVEV (reference sequence). Germline trimming cut 5 bases from V and 2 bases from J; bases unmatched to any gene: 4. The CDR3 runs 15 residues. The CDR3 loop reads CASSHTSGVTDTQYF. In DNA, the CDR3 is TGTGCCAGCAGTCACACTAGCGGGGTCACAGATACGCAGTATTTT.

This chain uses TRBV7-3 with TRBJ2-1, with 11 nucleotides matching TRBD2. Trimming removed 4 bases from V and 7 bases from J; junction bases left unmatched: 15. Germline-derived CDR1 and CDR2 are SGHTA and FQGTGA. This CDR3 spans 18 amino acids. DNA of the CDR3: TGTGCCAGCAGCTCTATCTTAGCGGGAGGGCCTGGGGTAAATGAGCAGTTCTTC. Translation gives CASSSILAGGPGVNEQFF.

The chain joins TRBV28 to TRBJ2-5; TRBD2 aligns across 11 bases. The CDR3 covers 17 residues. V shed 6 bases and J 2 bases; nucleotides not matched to a gene: 11. Germline V gene data show CDR1 as MDHEN and CDR2 as SYDVKM. CDR3 in amino acids: CASSPLAGVAAQETQYF. The CDR3 DNA reads as TGTGCCAGCAGCCCACTAGCGGGAGTGGCGGCGCAAGAGACCCAGTACTTC.

V and J are TRBV27 and TRBJ2-7, with D possibly matching TRBD1 (6 bases). The CDR3 sequence is 14 residues long. Trimming pared 1 base from V and 3 bases from J, leaving 10 bases between. Germline CDR1 and CDR2: MNHEY and SMNVEV (reference sequence). CDR3 nucleotide sequence: TGTGCCAGCAGTTTATTTGGGGGCAGCTACGAGCAGTACTTC. Translating gives CASSLFGGSYEQYF.

This chain links TRBV4-2 with TRBJ2-7, with a weak D call TRBD2 (6 bases). V was cut by 1 base and J by 2 bases, with 15 bases left in between. Germline V gene lookup returns CDR1 LGHNA and CDR2 YNFKEQ. The CDR3 totals 16 residues. CDR3 in DNA: TGTGCCAGCAGCCAAGGGGGACTCAGGGCCCCCTACGAGCAGTACTTC. Encoded protein: CASSQGGLRAPYEQYF.

CDR3: CASSLTGVNSPLHF. DNA for the CDR3: TGTGCCAGCAGCCTCACAGGGGTAAACTCACCCCTCCACTTT. The rearrangement links TRBV28 to TRBJ1-6; 7 bases match TRBD1. J lost 10 bases, V lost 6 bases, and 9 bases had no gene match. The CDR3 loop spans 14 amino acids. CDR1 and CDR2 (germline): MDHEN, SYDVKM.